This T cell receptor (beta chain) was captured in a study of CD8 T cells in Susac syndrome (dated 2019 in TCRdb). Regarding the study in general: Whether CD8+ T cell activation and differentiation in Susac syndrome was antigen driven was tested using repertoire sequencing. CD8+ T cell repertoire clonality was compared between fewer than 13 healthy donors, some 14 Susac syndrome patients and 15 multiple sclerosis patients.

RNA was extracted using the RNeasy kit, and about 0.5 to 1 ug of the RNA was reverse transcribed with random hexamers. The immunoSEQ multiplex PCR assay, which covers 54 Vbeta and 13 Jbeta segments, was used to amplify TCR beta CDR3 regions. To correct PCR amplification bias, a synthetic template baseline was used for both primer optimization and computational correction. The authors processed their data as follows. Only productive sequences were kept, with reads annotated to V, D and J genes according to IMGT and analyzed in immunoSEQ Analyzer. Clonality was calculated as one minus the Shannon entropy normalized by log2 of the number of productive unique sequences. Public and private clones were assessed among the 100 most prevalent clones of each patient and control. Clones were defined as Susac-specific when absent from the healthy and MS cohorts, from roughly 1,000 published viral clones and from other ImmuneACCESS disease sequences. TCRdb applied fastp at Q25 and MiXCR to the public reads, then kept only in-frame beta chains. Merged by CDR3 protein, the rows form single entries marked with the most common genes and DNA. The V and J calls, along with clone size, are taken from TCRdb and not from the paper's own processing. The sample includes some 450,000 distinct CDR3 sequences, with more than 70% observed a single time. The leading ten clones occupy roughly 0.11% of the sample.

With respect to this clonotype: Its antigen specificity is not known. The record has no base qualities; no much larger clone is one base away.

The CDR3, cysteine through phenylalanine, is 12 amino acids long. This entry keeps only the CDR3 DNA: 36 bases, framed from base 1. As encoded in the germline V gene, CDR1 is MNHEY while CDR2 is SVGAGI. The germline ends are 13 bases apart after V is trimmed by 6 bases and J by 10 bases. General findings and caveats noted by the study authors: The number of individuals in the TCR sequencing and HLA analysis was recognized as being relatively small.

High-throughput TCR beta sequencing profiled peripheral blood CD8+ and CD4+ T cells from healthy donors, Susac syndrome patients and multiple sclerosis patients. The multiple sclerosis controls were treatment-naive patients who had stable or active relapsing-remitting disease and met the revised McDonald criteria. Bulk CD8+ and CD4+ T cells were purified by magnetic negative isolation, whereas CD8+ TEMRA cells were enriched by FACS. Blood was drawn into EDTA tubes, processed within 24 hours, and PBMCs were isolated by density gradient centrifugation. PBMCs intended for TCR sequencing were cryopreserved in liquid nitrogen and were subsequently thawed in a 37 degrees C water bath. The sorted or isolated CD4+, CD8+ and CD8+ TEMRA cells reached a purity of at least 90%.

Specimen: CD8+ T cells from PBMCs. This receptor chain uses TRBV6-5 and TRBJ2-1, and TRBD2 may be the D gene, going by 5 matching bases. The clonotype comes from a human donor with multiple sclerosis. The nucleotide sequence reads TGTGCCAGCAGCCAAAACGGGATCGAGCAGTTCTTC. Translated, it reads CASSQNGIEQFF.